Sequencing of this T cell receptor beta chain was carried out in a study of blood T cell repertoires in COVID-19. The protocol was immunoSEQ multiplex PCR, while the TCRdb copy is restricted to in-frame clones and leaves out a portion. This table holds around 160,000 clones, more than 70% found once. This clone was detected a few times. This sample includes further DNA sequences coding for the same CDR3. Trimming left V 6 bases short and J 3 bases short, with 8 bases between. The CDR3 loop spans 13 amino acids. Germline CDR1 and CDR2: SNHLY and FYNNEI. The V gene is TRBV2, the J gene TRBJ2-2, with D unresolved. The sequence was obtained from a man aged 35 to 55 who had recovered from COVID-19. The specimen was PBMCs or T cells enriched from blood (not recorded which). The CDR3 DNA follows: TGTGCCAGCAGCGACATACACACCGGGGAGCTGTTTTTT. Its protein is CASSDIHTGELFF.